This entry features one T cell receptor (beta chain) sequence. The antigen remains undetermined. These data are taken from a study of Tregs in tolerant kidney transplant recipients. Clones were read by immunoSEQ multiplex PCR, and TCRdb kept only the in-frame ones, dropping some. Among under 14,000 clones listed, about 90% were seen once. Germline-derived CDR1 and CDR2 are SGHAT and FQNNGV. Trimming shortened V by 0 bases and J by 5 bases, and 13 bases separated the two germline ends. The CDR3 spans 16 residues. J is TRBJ2-2 and V is TRBV11-2, with D hard to call. The sequencing used Tregs from blood cultured with allogeneic cells, collected before the transplant. This receptor was taken from a human patient who received a combined kidney and bone marrow transplant. As DNA, the CDR3 is TGTGCCAGCAGCTTAGATCGGGCGGTCGGGACCGGGGAGCTGTTTTTT. It codes for CASSLDRAVGTGELFF.